The rows below give T cell receptor beta chains drawn from one sample of a study of blood T cell repertoires in COVID-19. TCRdb keeps only in-frame clones here, not all; method: immunoSEQ multiplex PCR. The table includes around 100,000 clones, more than 70% detected once. The source material was peripheral blood. All receptors come from an older woman with COVID-19, enrolled during active disease. The CDR3 runs from the conserved cysteine through the conserved F or W. The D gene is left open where the match is weak. The listing skips clone size in some rows; elsewhere it reads once, few, many or a size class.

abundance | j_gene | v_gene | d_gene | CDR3nt | CDR3aa
. | TRBJ2-1 | TRBV6-5 | TRBD2 | TGTGCCAGCAGCCGTGCCCGGGGGGAATACAATGAGCAGTTCTTC | CASSRARGEYNEQFF
few | TRBJ1-5 | TRBV19 | . | TGTGCCAGTCGCAAAGGGGAGGGGCGGGGTAGGCAGCCCCAGCATTTT | CASRKGEGRGRQPQHF
. | TRBJ2-3 | TRBV5-6 | TRBD2 | TGTGCCAGCAGCCTAAGACTCGCGGGGGACCTCGATACGCAGTATTTT | CASSLRLAGDLDTQYF
many | TRBJ1-1 | TRBV10-3 | . | TGTGCCATCAGCACAGGGTTGAACACTGAAGCTTTCTTT | CAISTGLNTEAFF
. | TRBJ2-1 | TRBV4-2 | TRBD2 | TGTGCCAGCAGCTCTATAGCGGGGGGGCCCTATGAGCAGTTCTTC | CASSSIAGGPYEQFF
. | TRBJ1-1 | TRBV5-8 | . | TGTGCCAGCAGCTTGGACAGGAACACTGAAGCTTTCTTT | CASSLDRNTEAFF
. | TRBJ1-1 | TRBV7-8 | . | TGTGCCAGCAGCGGTCGTGAGGGGAACACTGAAGCTTTCTTT | CASSGREGNTEAFF
. | TRBJ1-3 | TRBV4-3 | . | TGCGCCAGCAGCCAAGAGGGGGCGGCTGGAAACACCATATATTTT | CASSQEGAAGNTIYF
. | TRBJ1-2 | TRBV10-3 | . | TGTGCCGTGGGCAGCGAAGGACTGAGTTCGGGCTACACCTTC | CAVGSEGLSSGYTF
. | TRBJ1-2 | TRBV6-5 | . | TGTGCCAGCAGTTACAACATGAATGGCTACACCTTC | CASSYNMNGYTF
. | TRBJ2-5 | TRBV7-3 | . | TGTGCCAGCAGCTTAAAAAACCCACGGGCAAGGGGTGAGACCCAGTACTTC | CASSLKNPRARGETQYF
. | TRBJ2-7 | TRBV5-1 | . | TGCGCCAGCAGCTTGGCGACAGTATACGAGCAGTACTTC | CASSLATVYEQYF
. | TRBJ1-1 | TRBV6-5 | TRBD1 | TGTGCCAGCAGTTACCTGACAGGGGGTTACCGGGAAGCTTTCTTT | CASSYLTGGYREAFF
few | TRBJ2-1 | TRBV10-3 | TRBD2 | TGTGCCATCAGAGATAGCGGGAGTCTTGGGGAGCAGTTCTTC | CAIRDSGSLGEQFF
. | TRBJ2-7 | TRBV4-3 | . | TGCGCCAGCAGCCAAGAAGACAGTCTCTCGTACGAGCAGTACTTC | CASSQEDSLSYEQYF
. | TRBJ2-1 | TRBV29-1 | . | TGCAGCGTAAGGAGGGGAAACTACAATGAGCAGTTCTTC | CSVRRGNYNEQFF
. | TRBJ1-1 | TRBV4-2 | . | TGTGCCAGCAGCCGACCCGACAGCTTGAACACTGAAGCTTTCTTT | CASSRPDSLNTEAFF
. | TRBJ1-5 | TRBV2 | . | TGTGCCAGCAGTTCGTCGGAGAGCAATCAGCCCCAGCATTTT | CASSSSESNQPQHF
. | TRBJ2-1 | TRBV4-3 | TRBD2 | TGCGCCAGCAGCCACGGTAGCGGGGGACTTTACAATGAGCAGTTCTTC | CASSHGSGGLYNEQFF
. | TRBJ1-1 | TRBV10-3 | . | TGTGCCATCAGTGGGAATCAGGGGAACACTGAAGCTTTCTTT | CAISGNQGNTEAFF
. | TRBJ1-2 | TRBV6-6 | TRBD1 | TGTGCCAGCAGTTACTCTACAGGGGGAGATGGCTACACCTTC | CASSYSTGGDGYTF
. | TRBJ1-2 | TRBV29-1 | TRBD1 | TGCAGCGCCGTAGACAGGGAAGGATATGGCTACACCTTC | CSAVDREGYGYTF
few | TRBJ1-1 | TRBV5-1 | TRBD1 | TGCGCCAGCCGCATAACAGGGGAGAACACTGAAGCTTTCTTT | CASRITGENTEAFF
. | TRBJ2-5 | TRBV29-1 | . | TGCAGCGTGCCCGACAGCGTGGGAGAGACCCAGTACTTC | CSVPDSVGETQYF
. | TRBJ2-2 | TRBV11-3 | . | TGTGCCAGCAGCGTGCGGGCCGCGAACACCGGGGAGCTGTTTTTT | CASSVRAANTGELFF
. | TRBJ2-5 | TRBV20-1 | . | TGCGCGGGGATTACCCAAGAGACCCAGTACTTC | CAGITQETQYF
. | TRBJ1-1 | TRBV2 | TRBD1 | TGTGCCAGGGAGACGGGACAGGTCTCGGGAACTGAAGCTTTCTTT | CARETGQVSGTEAFF
. | TRBJ1-4 | TRBV15 | TRBD1 | TGTGCCACCAGCAGACCGGGACAGGGGCATGAAAAACTGTTTTTT | CATSRPGQGHEKLFF
once | TRBJ1-4 | TRBV5-4 | . | TGTGCCAGCACCAGGAACAGGGATGCTAGGGCCCAAATTAATGAAAAACTGTTTTTT | CASTRNRDARAQINEKLFF
. | TRBJ1-1 | TRBV10-3 | TRBD1 | TGTGCCAGTTCGGACAGGGAGGAAACTTTCTTT | CASSDREETFF
. | TRBJ1-1 | TRBV5-8 | . | TGTGCCAGCAGCTCAGTTCTACGGGACACTGAAGCTTTCTTT | CASSSVLRDTEAFF
once | TRBJ1-1 | TRBV9 | TRBD1 | TGTGCCAGCAGCCTGAGACAGGGTGGCACTGAAGCTTTCTTT | CASSLRQGGTEAFF
. | TRBJ1-1 | TRBV19 | TRBD1 | TGTGCCAGTAGTGCGGGACAGGGTGAGGTGAAGGCTTTCTTT | CASSAGQGEVKAFF
. | TRBJ2-1 | TRBV27 | TRBD2 | TGTGCCAGCAGTTTACCAGCGGGGGGCCACAATGAGCAGTTCTTC | CASSLPAGGHNEQFF
. | TRBJ1-4 | TRBV28 | TRBD1 | TGTGCCAGCAGTTTCGGGACAGGGTCCAATGAAAAACTGTTTTTT | CASSFGTGSNEKLFF
. | TRBJ2-1 | TRBV2 | . | TGTGCCCTCCCGGGGGGCGGTTCCTACAATGAGCAGTTCTTC | CALPGGGSYNEQFF
. | TRBJ1-1 | TRBV7-9 | . | TGTGCCAGCAGCTGGGCGGGGGGCGAGAATGAAGCTTTCTTT | CASSWAGGENEAFF
once | TRBJ2-3 | TRBV7-9 | . | TGTGCCAGCACCAGTCAAACAGATACGCAGTATTTT | CASTSQTDTQYF